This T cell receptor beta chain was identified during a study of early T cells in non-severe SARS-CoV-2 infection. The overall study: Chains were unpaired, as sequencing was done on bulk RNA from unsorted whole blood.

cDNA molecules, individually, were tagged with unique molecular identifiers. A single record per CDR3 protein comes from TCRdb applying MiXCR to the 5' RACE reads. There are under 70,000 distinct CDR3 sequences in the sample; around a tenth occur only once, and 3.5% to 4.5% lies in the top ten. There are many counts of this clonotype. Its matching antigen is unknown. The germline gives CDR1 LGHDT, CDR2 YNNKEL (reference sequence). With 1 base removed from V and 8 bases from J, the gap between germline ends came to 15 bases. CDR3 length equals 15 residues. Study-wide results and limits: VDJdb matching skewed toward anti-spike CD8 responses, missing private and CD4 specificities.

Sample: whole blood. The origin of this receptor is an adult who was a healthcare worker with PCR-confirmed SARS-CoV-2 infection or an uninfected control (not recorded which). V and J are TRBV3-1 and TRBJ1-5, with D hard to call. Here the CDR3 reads CASSQADGMGEPQHF. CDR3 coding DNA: TGTGCCAGCAGCCAAGCGGACGGGATGGGAGAGCCCCAGCATTTT.